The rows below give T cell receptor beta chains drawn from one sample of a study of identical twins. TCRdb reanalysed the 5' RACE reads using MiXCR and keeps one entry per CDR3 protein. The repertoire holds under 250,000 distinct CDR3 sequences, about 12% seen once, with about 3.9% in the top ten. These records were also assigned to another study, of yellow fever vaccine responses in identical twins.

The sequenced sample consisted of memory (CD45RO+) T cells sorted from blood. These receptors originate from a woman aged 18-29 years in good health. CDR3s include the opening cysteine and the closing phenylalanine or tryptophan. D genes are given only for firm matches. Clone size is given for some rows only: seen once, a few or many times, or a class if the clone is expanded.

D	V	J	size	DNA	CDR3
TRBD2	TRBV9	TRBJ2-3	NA	TGTGCCAGCAGCGGGACTAGCGGGGGACCTAGCACAGATACGCAGTATTTT	CASSGTSGGPSTDTQYF
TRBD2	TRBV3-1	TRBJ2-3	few	TGTGCCAGCAGCCTTCGGACTAGCGGGGCCGGAGATACGCAGTATTTT	CASSLRTSGAGDTQYF
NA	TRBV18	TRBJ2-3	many	TGTGCCAGCAGCCCAGATACGGATACGCAGTATTTT	CASSPDTDTQYF
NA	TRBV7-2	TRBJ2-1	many	TGTGCCAGCGGAGCGGCTCGTACAAACAATGAGCAGTTCTTC	CASGAARTNNEQFF
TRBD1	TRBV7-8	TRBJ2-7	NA	TGTGCCAGCAGCCGGGGACAGTCTCTCTACGAGCAGTACTTC	CASSRGQSLYEQYF
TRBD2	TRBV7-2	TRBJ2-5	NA	TGTGCCAGCAGCGGGGGAACTAGCGGGAGGCCTCAAGAGACCCAGTACTTC	CASSGGTSGRPQETQYF
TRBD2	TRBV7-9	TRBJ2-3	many	TGTGCCAGCACCCCTGGGGAGGGCGGCACAGATACGCAGTATTTT	CASTPGEGGTDTQYF
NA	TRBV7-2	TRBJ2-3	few	TGTGCCAGCCTCCTCGGGGGGAGGGGGATCACAGATACGCAGTATTTT	CASLLGGRGITDTQYF
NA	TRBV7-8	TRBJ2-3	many	TGTGCCAGCAGCCTAAAGCTGGGCACAGATACGCAGTATTTT	CASSLKLGTDTQYF
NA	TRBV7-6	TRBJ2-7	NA	TGTGCCAGCAGCGCTCCGGGAAGCTACGAGCAGTACTTC	CASSAPGSYEQYF
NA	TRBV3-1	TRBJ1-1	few	TGTGCCAGCAGCCACCTGACAGAGAACACTGAAGCTTTCTTT	CASSHLTENTEAFF
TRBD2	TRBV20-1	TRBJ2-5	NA	TGCAGTGCTAGAGATTACGACCGGCGGATGACGGGGGGTAGGGAGACCCAGTACTTC	CSARDYDRRMTGGRETQYF
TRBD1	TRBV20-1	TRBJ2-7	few	TGCAGTGCTAGTGGGACAGGGGCCGAGGCCTACGAGCAGTACTTC	CSASGTGAEAYEQYF
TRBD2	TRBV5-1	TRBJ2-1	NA	TGCGCCAGCGGGAGGGGTGATGCCAATGAGCAGTTCTTC	CASGRGDANEQFF
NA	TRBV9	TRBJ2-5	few	TGTGCCAGCAGCCCCCGATGGGGCTGGGAGACCCAGTACTTC	CASSPRWGWETQYF
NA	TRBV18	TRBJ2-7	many	TGTGCCAGCTCACCCAGGACGGATTCCTACGAGCAGTACTTC	CASSPRTDSYEQYF
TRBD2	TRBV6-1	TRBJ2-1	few	TGTGCCAGCAGTGCGACTAGCGGGAAGGGGGAGCAGTTCTTC	CASSATSGKGEQFF
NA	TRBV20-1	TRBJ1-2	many	TGCAGTGCTAGAGAACCCCCCTATGGCTACACCTTC	CSAREPPYGYTF
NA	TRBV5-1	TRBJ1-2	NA	TGCGCCAGCAGCGGAATCAGGGCCCAGGGAGGCTACACCTTC	CASSGIRAQGGYTF
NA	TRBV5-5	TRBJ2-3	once	TGTGCCAGCACCTTAGGGGATACAGATACGCAGTATTTT	CASTLGDTDTQYF
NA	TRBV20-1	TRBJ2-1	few	TGCAGTGCTAGAGATCCGCGGCAGGGCCTCAATGAGCAGTTCTTC	CSARDPRQGLNEQFF
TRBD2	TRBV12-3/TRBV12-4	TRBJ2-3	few	TGTGCCAGCAGGGACCGGGACTACACAGATACGCAGTATTTT	CASRDRDYTDTQYF
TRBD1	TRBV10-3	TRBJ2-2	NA	TGTGCCATCTGGGACAGCGGCACCGGGGAGCTGTTTTTT	CAIWDSGTGELFF
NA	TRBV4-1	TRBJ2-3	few	TGCGCCAGCAGCCAAGAGCTCCGGGTTGTAGATACGCAGTATTTT	CASSQELRVVDTQYF
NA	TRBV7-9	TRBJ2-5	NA	TGTGCCAGCAGCTTACCCCCGGGGGCAGGGAGCGAGACCCAGTACTTC	CASSLPPGAGSETQYF
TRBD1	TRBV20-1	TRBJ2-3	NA	TGCAGTGCTAGAGCTCGGACAGGGACTCCAGATACGCAGTATTTT	CSARARTGTPDTQYF
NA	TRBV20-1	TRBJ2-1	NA	TGCAGTGCCCCGAACTGGGGTGGGAGCGGCAATGAGCAGTTCTTC	CSAPNWGGSGNEQFF
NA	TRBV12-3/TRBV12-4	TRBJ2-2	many	TGTGCCAGCAGTTTGGGAGTTACCGGGGAGCTGTTTTTT	CASSLGVTGELFF
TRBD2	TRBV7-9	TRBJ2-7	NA	TGTGCCAGCAGCTTACTAGCGGGAAATATGCAACAGTACTTC	CASSLLAGNMQQYF
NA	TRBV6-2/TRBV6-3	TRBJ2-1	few	TGTGCCAGCAGTGCACTGGGACGATCGGCTAATGAGCAGTTCTTC	CASSALGRSANEQFF
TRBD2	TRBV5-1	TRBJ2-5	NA	TGCGCCAGCAGCACAGGGGGACTAGCGGGGCCGCAAGAGACCCAGTACTTC	CASSTGGLAGPQETQYF
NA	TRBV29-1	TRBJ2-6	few	TGCAGCGCCTCGGGGGACCCTGGGGCCAACGTCCTGACTTTC	CSASGDPGANVLTF
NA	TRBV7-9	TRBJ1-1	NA	TGTGCCAGCAGCCTCCAGGACAGTAACACTGAAGCTTTCTTT	CASSLQDSNTEAFF
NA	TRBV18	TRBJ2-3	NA	TGTGCCAGCTCACCGAGACCGGACCCGGGCCCAGATACGCAGTATTTT	CASSPRPDPGPDTQYF
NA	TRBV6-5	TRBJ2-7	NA	TGTGCCAGCAGTCCACAGGGGGGGGGGCAGTACTTC	CASSPQGGGQYF
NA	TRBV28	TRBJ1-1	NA	TGTGCCAGCAGTTTATGGCGTAAGGGAGACACTGAAGCTTTCTTT	CASSLWRKGDTEAFF
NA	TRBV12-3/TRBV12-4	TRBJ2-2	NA	TGTGCCAGCAGTCGGGGGTACACCGGGGAGCTGTTTTTT	CASSRGYTGELFF
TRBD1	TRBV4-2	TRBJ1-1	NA	TGTGCCAGCAGCACCCCGACAGGGTTGACTGAAGCTTTCTTT	CASSTPTGLTEAFF
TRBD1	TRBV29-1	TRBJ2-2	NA	TGCAGCGGTCAGACAGGGGCGGGGACCGGGGAGCTGTTTTTT	CSGQTGAGTGELFF
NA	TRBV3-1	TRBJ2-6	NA	TGTGCCTGCAGCAAAGAGTTCTCAGGGGCTGGGGCCAACGTCCTGACTTTC	CACSKEFSGAGANVLTF
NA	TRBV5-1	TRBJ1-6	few	TGCGCCAGCAGCTTGGCCAGCGCCAATAATTCACCCCTCCACTTT	CASSLASANNSPLHF
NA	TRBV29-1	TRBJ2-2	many	TGCAGCGTCCATCTAGCGAGCACCGGGGAGCTGTTTTTT	CSVHLASTGELFF
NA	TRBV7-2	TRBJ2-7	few	TGTGCCAGCAGCTTAGTGCGGACCTCGGACGAGCAGTACTTC	CASSLVRTSDEQYF
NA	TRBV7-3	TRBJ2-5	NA	TGTGCCAGCAGCACGGGACCCAAGGAGACCCAGTACTTC	CASSTGPKETQYF
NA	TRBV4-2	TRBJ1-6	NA	TGTGCCAGCAGCCAAGAGGCGGTGGACTCACCCCTCCACTTT	CASSQEAVDSPLHF
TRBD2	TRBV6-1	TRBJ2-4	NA	TGTGCCAGCATTCCGATGGGACTAGCGGTTAAAAACATTCAGTACTTC	CASIPMGLAVKNIQYF
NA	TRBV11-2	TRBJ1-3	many	TGTGCCAGCAGCCGACGAACTACTGCAGGGGAACCTGGAAACACCATATATTTT	CASSRRTTAGEPGNTIYF
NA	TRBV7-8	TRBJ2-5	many	TGTGCCAGCAGCTCTCGCCGACAGGAAGAGACCCAGTACTTC	CASSSRRQEETQYF
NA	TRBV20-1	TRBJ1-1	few	TGCAGTGCTAGAGCAACGAACACTGAAGCTTTCTTT	CSARATNTEAFF
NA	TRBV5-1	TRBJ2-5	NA	TGCGCCAGCAGCTTGGGGGGGCTCGGAGAGACCCAGTACTTC	CASSLGGLGETQYF
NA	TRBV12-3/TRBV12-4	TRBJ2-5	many	TGTGCCAGCAGTTTAAGTCAGGTCCAAGAGACCCAGTACTTC	CASSLSQVQETQYF
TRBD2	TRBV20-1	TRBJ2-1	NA	TGCACCACGGCTCGGGGGGGGATAAGTTCCAATGAGCAGTTCTTC	CTTARGGISSNEQFF
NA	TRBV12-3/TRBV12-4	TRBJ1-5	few	TGTGCCAGCAGTTTATTGGACTTCAATCAGCCCCAGCATTTT	CASSLLDFNQPQHF
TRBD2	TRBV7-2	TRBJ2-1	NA	TGTGCCAGCAGCTTCTTTTTAGCGGGGAGCTCCTACAATGAGCAGTTCTTC	CASSFFLAGSSYNEQFF
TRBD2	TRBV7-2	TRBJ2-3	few	TGTGCCAGCAGCTTACGACTAGCGGGGTACACAGATACGCAGTATTTT	CASSLRLAGYTDTQYF
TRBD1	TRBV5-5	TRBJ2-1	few	TGTGCCAGCAGCCAGGGACAGGGGACCTACAATGAGCAGTTCTTC	CASSQGQGTYNEQFF
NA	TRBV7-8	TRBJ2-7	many	TGTGCCAGCAGCTTATTTGGGCACGAGCAGTACTTC	CASSLFGHEQYF